This entry lists 23 T cell receptor beta chains sequenced from one sample in a study of blood T cell repertoires in COVID-19. This table comes from immunoSEQ multiplex PCR, and its TCRdb copy is limited to in-frame clones, with some not included. The sample shows 160,000 or so clones, roughly nine tenths of them seen only once. Sequencing input: peripheral blood. Every receptor here comes from a man in his sixties with active or convalescent COVID-19.

The V and J genes are TRBV28 and TRBJ1-2, with TRBD1 as a possible D gene (5 bases). Germline V CDR1 and CDR2: MDHEN, SYDVKM. V shed 5 bases and J shed 4 bases, with 11 bases lying between them. The CDR3 runs 13 residues. DNA for the CDR3: TGTGCCAGCAGTCCGTCCCAGGGCTATGGCTACACCTTC. Residues: CASSPSQGYGYTF.

The rearrangement joins TRBV14 to TRBJ2-3; 8 bases are shared with TRBD2. The V gene end was trimmed by 2 bases and the J gene end by 2 bases; junction bases not matched to a gene: 18. The germline V gene has CDR1 SGHDN and CDR2 FVKESK. This CDR3 has 20 residues. The CDR3 bases are TGTGCCAGCAGCCAACAGTATGGACTAGCTCCCTACTCCAACACAGATACGCAGTATTTT. It is translated as CASSQQYGLAPYSNTDTQYF.

The chain is built from TRBV29-1 and TRBJ1-2; 10 bases line up with TRBD1. Germline V CDR1 and CDR2: SQVTM, ANQGSEA. This CDR3 has 15 residues. The V gene end was trimmed by 5 bases and the J gene end by 8 bases; junction bases not matched to a gene: 14. The CDR3 is CSVNPFTGTGVGYTF. The CDR3 DNA sequence: TGCAGCGTTAATCCCTTCACCGGGACAGGGGTAGGCTACACCTTC. Full variable domain (outside the CDR3, taken from reference TRBV29-1 and TRBJ1-2): SAVISQKPSRDICQRGTSLTIQCQVDSQVTMMFWYRQQPGQSLTLIATANQGSEATYESGFVIDKFPISRPNLTFSTLTVSNMSPEDSSIYLCSVNPFTGTGVGYTFGSGTRLTVV.

The chain links TRBV19 to TRBJ1-1; D uncertain. The germline CDR1 and CDR2 sequences are LNHDA and SQIVND (reference sequence). Trimming pared 4 bases from V and 4 bases from J, leaving 10 bases between. The CDR3 length is 13 residues. The CDR3: CASSTPRFTEAFF. In nucleotides, the CDR3 is TGTGCCAGTAGTACTCCCCGTTTCACTGAAGCTTTCTTT.

This sequence joins TRBV6-4 and TRBJ1-1; weak D call: TRBD1 (6 bases). Germline assignment: CDR1 MRHNA and CDR2 SNTAGT. Trimming took 4 bases from V and 5 from J, leaving 20 bases between them. The CDR3 totals 16 residues. The CDR3: CASSGPGQTGNTEAFF. The CDR3 DNA sequence: TGTGCCAGCAGTGGACCGGGACAAACGGGGAATACTGAAGCTTTCTTT.

The chain employs TRBV24-1 and TRBJ2-7; the match to TRBD1 covers 11 bases. Looked up from germline, CDR1 is KGHDR and CDR2 is SFDVKD. This CDR3 is built from 14 residues. After removal of 3 bases from V and 7 bases from J, the junction contained 4 bases not matched to a gene. The CDR3 DNA reads as TGTGCCACCAGTGATCCCGGGACAGGGGGGGAGCAGTACTTC. This codes for CATSDPGTGGEQYF.

Details on this clone: The junction departs from the called germline gene at one end, perhaps through a read error. The chain has TRBV12-5 and TRBJ2-2; 11 bases fit TRBD2. This CDR3 has 20 amino acids. Germline values: CDR1 LGHNT, CDR2 FRNRAP. The DNA for the CDR3 is TGTGCTCGTGGTTTGGGGGGGGCCTCCATTCTAGCGGGAGGTTCCGGGGAGCTGTTTTTT. It specifies CARGLGGASILAGGSGELFF.

A word on this clone: One junction end disagrees with the germline gene, perhaps due to a read error. The chain is built from TRBV3-1 (or the pseudogene TRBV3-2) and TRBJ1-2; 12 bases agree with TRBD1. The length of the CDR3 is 13 residues. CDR1 LGHDT and CDR2 YNNKEL come from the germline V gene (reference sequence). The CDR3 DNA reads TGTGCCAGCAGCCTGGGGACAGGGGGCATTAGGGGCTTC. This encodes CASSLGTGGIRGF.

The chain joins TRBV7-2 to TRBJ2-7; TRBD2 matches at 7 bases. The germline V gene has CDR1 SGHTA and CDR2 FQGNSA. The CDR3 is 18 amino acids. V shed 5 bases, J shed 0 bases, and the junction held 16 bases outside the gene matches. DNA for the CDR3: TGTGCCAGCAGCCTCGGGGGGACTCAGGGACCACCCTCCTACGAGCAGTACTTC. It encodes CASSLGGTQGPPSYEQYF.

The DNA for the CDR3 is TGTGCCAGCTCACTCTCGACAGTTACATCTGGAAACACCATATATTTT. Translated, it gives CASSLSTVTSGNTIYF. The V call is TRBV18, the J call TRBJ1-3, with D tentatively TRBD1 (5 bases). CDR3 length: 16 residues. CDR1 KGHSH and CDR2 LQKENI come from the germline V gene. With 4 bases removed from V and 1 base from J, the gap between germline ends came to 14 bases.

This rearrangement joins TRBV7-9 to TRBJ2-6, with D perhaps matching TRBD2 (5 bases). Germline V gene lookup returns CDR1 SEHNR and CDR2 FQNEAQ (reference sequence). This CDR3 has 16 amino acids. Trimming removed 0 bases at V and 4 bases at J, with 10 bases between. CDR3 nucleotides: TGTGCCAGCAGCTTAGCGGGCCGGAGGGGGGCCAACGTCCTGACTTTC. Its protein product is CASSLAGRRGANVLTF.

The V and J genes are TRBV28 and TRBJ1-6, with TRBD1 matching over 8 bases. V shed 2 bases, J shed 10 bases, and the junction held 10 bases outside the gene matches. CDR3 length: 16 amino acids. Germline values: CDR1 MDHEN, CDR2 SYDVKM. The CDR3 loop is CASSLARTGRRSPLHF. CDR3 coding DNA: TGTGCCAGCAGTTTAGCCCGGACAGGGCGGCGGTCACCCCTCCACTTT.

J is TRBJ1-4 and V is TRBV5-4; D may be TRBD1 (6 bases). The CDR3 extends over 14 amino acids. Germline V gene data show CDR1 as SGHNT and CDR2 as YYREEE (reference sequence). Trimming shortened V by 2 bases and J by 6 bases, and 11 bases separated the two germline ends. The CDR3 DNA is TGTGCCAGCAGCTTACCAGGGGAATATGAAAAACTGTTTTTT. Encoded protein: CASSLPGEYEKLFF.

V is TRBV28 and J is TRBJ2-3, with TRBD2 as a possible D gene (6 bases). CDR1 and CDR2 from the germline V gene are MDHEN and SYDVKM. This CDR3 is built from 17 residues. V lost 3 bases, J lost 4 bases, and 20 bases lay in between. CDR3 sequence (DNA): TGTGCCAGCAGTTTTCAGGGTTCGGGAGAGCGTGCAGATACGCAGTATTTT. Amino acids: CASSFQGSGERADTQYF.

The V and J genes are TRBV28 and TRBJ1-2; D remains unclear. The ends were cut back, 7 bases at V and 4 bases at J, with 13 bases in the middle. Germline loops: CDR1 MDHEN, CDR2 SYDVKM. The CDR3 has 13 residues. The CDR3 DNA follows: TGTGCCAGCACCCCGGGAGGACGCTATGGCTACACCTTC. Residues: CASTPGGRYGYTF.

The rearrangement joins TRBV28 to TRBJ2-2, with D tentatively TRBD1 (6 bases). V was shortened by 3 bases and J by 1 base, with 15 bases between the two germline ends. The CDR3 totals 17 residues. Germline V lookup: CDR1 MDHEN, CDR2 SYDVKM. In DNA, the CDR3 is TGTGCCAGCAGTTTCCCCGCAGGGGCGGTGAACACCGGGGAGCTGTTTTTT. This gives the protein CASSFPAGAVNTGELFF.

CDR3: CASSPLGGVGEKLFF. The CDR3 nucleotides are TGTGCCAGCAGCCCCTTAGGGGGCGTAGGGGAAAAACTGTTTTTT. The chain recombines TRBV6-5 with TRBJ1-4; 7 bases are a match to TRBD1. The CDR3 sequence is 15 residues long. Germline V gene sequence: CDR1 MNHEY, CDR2 SVGAGI. V lost 6 bases and J lost 8; bases outside the gene matches: 12.

J is TRBJ1-2 and V is TRBV4-1; D possibly corresponds to TRBD1 (6 bases). V lost 0 bases, J lost 7 bases, and 15 bases lay in between. The CDR3 loop spans 15 amino acids. In germline, CDR1 is MGHRA, CDR2 YSYEKL. In DNA form, the CDR3 reads TGCGCCAGCAGCCAAGAATCGGGGGGGCAGCTTGGCTACACCTTC. Protein product: CASSQESGGQLGYTF.

This chain uses TRBV6-6 with TRBJ1-1, with unresolved D. CDR3 length equals 11 residues. CDR1 and CDR2 from the germline V gene are MNHNY and SVGAGI (reference sequence). V was shortened by 6 bases and J by 7 bases, with 9 bases between the two germline ends. In DNA, the CDR3 is TGTGCCAGCAGCTGGGAGGGTGAAGCTTTCTTT. Its translation: CASSWEGEAFF.

The chain is built from TRBV30 and TRBJ2-3; no definite D call. Per germline, CDR1 GTSNPN and CDR2 SVGIG (reference sequence). Trimming took off 0 bases at V and 0 bases at J, with 10 bases between the two ends. The CDR3 covers 15 residues. The CDR3 sequence: CAWSVRSTSTDTQYF. CDR3 bases: TGTGCCTGGAGTGTACGGTCCACGAGCACAGATACGCAGTATTTT. The whole variable domain, filled in from reference TRBV30 and TRBJ2-3, reads SQTIHQWPATLVQPVGSPLSLECTVEGTSNPNLYWYRQAAGRGLQLLFYSVGIGQISSEVPQNLSASRPQDRQFILSSKKLLLSDSGFYLCAWSVRSTSTDTQYFGPGTRLTVL.

Notes on this clone: The identical CDR3 is also encoded by other nucleotide sequences in the sample. The CDR3 spells CASSLGQMNTEAFF. The CDR3 DNA reads as TGCGCCAGCAGCTTGGGGCAGATGAACACTGAAGCTTTCTTT. The chain couples TRBV5-1 to TRBJ1-1; unclear D gene. In germline, CDR1 is SGHRS, CDR2 YFSETQ. Trimming took off 0 bases at V and 0 bases at J, with 6 bases between the two ends. CDR3 length equals 14 residues.

This chain joins TRBV25-1 and TRBJ1-4; unclear D gene. V dropped 5 bases and J dropped 5 bases, with 12 bases sitting between them. The CDR3 has 14 amino acids. CDR1 and CDR2 (germline): MGHDK, SYGVNS. For the CDR3, the DNA is TGTGCCAGCAGTCGCAGGAACTCGAATGAAAAACTGTTTTTT. This gives the protein CASSRRNSNEKLFF.

The gene calls are TRBV10-3 and TRBJ1-2; D remains unclear. The V end lost 7 bases, the J end lost 1 base, and 13 bases lay between the germline ends. CDR1 is ENHRY and CDR2 is SYGVKD in the germline V gene. The CDR3 runs to 14 residues. The chain's CDR3 is CAITRTGFNYGYTF. CDR3 sequence (DNA): TGTGCCATCACCCGGACGGGATTTAACTATGGCTACACCTTC.